Below are 25 T cell receptor beta chains sequenced from a single sample in a study of OX40 agonist ivuxolimab in advanced cancers. Repertoires were generated with immunoSEQ multiplex PCR, while TCRdb's copy carries only in-frame clones and drops some. The data hold some 98,000 clones, with 90% to 95% observed a single time. The sequences come from CD4+ or CD8+ T cells sorted from blood, collected in a trial of the OX40 agonist ivuxolimab. These receptors were taken from an adult with an advanced solid tumor such as melanoma, head and neck, liver or kidney cancer.

The chain recombines TRBV28 with TRBJ2-6; D possibly corresponds to TRBD1 (6 bases). Germline loops: CDR1 MDHEN, CDR2 SYDVKM. Trimming removed 5 bases at V and 0 bases at J, with 8 bases between. The CDR3 spans 15 residues. CDR3 sequence (DNA): TGTGCCAGCAGTCTACAGGGCTCTGGGGCCAACGTCCTGACTTTC. This codes for CASSLQGSGANVLTF.

This chain uses TRBV7-2 with TRBJ2-3; D unclear. This CDR3 comprises 13 residues. Per the germline V gene, CDR1 is SGHTA and CDR2 is FQGNSA. The V end was cut by 5 bases, the J end by 2 bases, with 8 bases between. The CDR3 sequence is CASSRSHTDTQYF. CDR3 bases: TGTGCCAGCAGCCGAAGCCACACAGATACGCAGTATTTT.

The chain carries TRBV27 and TRBJ2-7; D is possibly TRBD2 (5 bases). CDR1 MNHEY and CDR2 SMNVEV come from the germline V gene (reference sequence). V was pared by 2 bases and J by 3 bases, with 14 bases between. CDR3 length: 15 residues. The CDR3 spells CASSLTTGLLYEQYF. The CDR3 DNA reads as TGTGCCAGCAGTTTAACAACCGGACTTCTCTACGAGCAGTACTTC.

V is TRBV11-1 and J is TRBJ2-1; D gene unclear. Between the trimmed V and J ends, which lost 1 base and 9 bases, there was a span of 7 bases. CDR1 and CDR2 (germline): SGHAT, FQDESV (reference sequence). CDR3 length: 12 amino acids. As DNA, the CDR3 is TGTGCCAGCAGCTTAGTGGTTAGTGAGCAGTTCTTC. As protein: CASSLVVSEQFF.

V gene TRBV7-2 combines with J gene TRBJ1-2; D is uncertain. Germline values: CDR1 SGHTA, CDR2 FQGNSA. This CDR3 has 14 residues. Trimming left V 1 base short and J 0 bases short, with 6 bases between. CDR3 protein: CASSLDVTNYGYTF. CDR3 bases: TGTGCCAGCAGCTTAGACGTTACTAACTATGGCTACACCTTC.

The chain joins TRBV5-1 to TRBJ2-1; D ambiguous. In germline, CDR1 is SGHRS, CDR2 YFSETQ. Between the trimmed V and J ends, which lost 0 bases and 0 bases, there was a span of 7 bases. The CDR3 has 15 residues. This CDR3 reads CASSLERDSYNEQFF. In DNA, the CDR3 is TGCGCCAGCAGCTTGGAAAGGGACTCCTACAATGAGCAGTTCTTC.

The CDR3 DNA is TGTGCCAGCAGCTTGATAGCGGGAGGTGGTTACAATGAGCAGTTCTTC. Its protein product is CASSLIAGGGYNEQFF. The V call is TRBV9, the J call TRBJ2-1; 10 bases map to TRBD2. V lost 4 bases, J lost 4 bases, and 8 bases stayed unmatched. The V gene's germline CDR1 is SGDLS and CDR2 YYNGEE. The length of the CDR3 is 16 residues.

The gene calls are TRBV28 and TRBJ1-1; possibly TRBD1 for D (5 bases). The CDR3 consists of 15 residues. V was shortened by 4 bases and J by 0 bases, with 12 bases between the two germline ends. Looked up from germline, CDR1 is MDHEN and CDR2 is SYDVKM. Written as DNA, the CDR3 is TGTGCCAGCAGTTACAGGACCCCATTGAACACTGAAGCTTTCTTT. It specifies CASSYRTPLNTEAFF.

This clone was recorded only once. CDR3 sequence reads: CASRVTDRRDNQPQHF. The CDR3 nucleotides are TGTGCCAGCAGGGTAACGGACAGAAGGGACAATCAGCCCCAGCATTTT. The chain has TRBV28 and TRBJ1-5; TRBD1 is a possible D gene (6 bases). Per the germline V gene, CDR1 is MDHEN and CDR2 is SYDVKM. Trimming cost V 6 bases and J 3 bases, with 18 bases left between them. CDR3 length: 16 residues. The variable domain in full, completed from reference TRBV28 and TRBJ1-5, reads DVKVTQSSRYLVKRTGEKVFLECVQDMDHENMFWYRQDPGLGLRLIYFSYDVKMKEKGDIPEGYSVSREKKERFSLILESASTNQTSMYLCASRVTDRRDNQPQHFGDGTRLSIL.

This clone has a handful of counts. The rearrangement joins TRBV5-4 to TRBJ1-2, with D perhaps matching TRBD1 (6 bases). Germline V CDR1 and CDR2: SGHNT, YYREEE (reference sequence). Trimming shortened V by 3 bases and J by 2 bases, and 11 bases separated the two germline ends. The length of the CDR3 is 14 residues. This CDR3 reads CASSSPRGNYGYTF. The CDR3 DNA reads as TGTGCCAGCAGCTCGCCAAGGGGGAACTATGGCTACACCTTC.

This clone was detected once. The V gene is TRBV7-6, the J gene TRBJ2-1, with TRBD2 identical over 9 bases. Looked up from germline, CDR1 is SGHVS and CDR2 is FNYEAQ. Unmatched junction bases numbered 4, after V lost 1 base and J lost 6 bases. The CDR3 is 15 amino acids. This CDR3 is CASSLGLAGSNEQFF. The CDR3 DNA follows: TGTGCCAGCAGCTTAGGCCTAGCGGGATCCAATGAGCAGTTCTTC.

V gene TRBV4-1 combines with J gene TRBJ2-1; the D is unclear. Germline V lookup: CDR1 MGHRA, CDR2 YSYEKL. V was shortened by 1 base and J by 3 bases, with 7 bases between the two germline ends. This CDR3 is 14 amino acids long. CDR3 nucleotides: TGCGCCAGCAGCCAAGTGAGAGGCTACAATGAGCAGTTCTTC. Protein product: CASSQVRGYNEQFF.

The V and J genes are TRBV11-1 and TRBJ2-3, with 9 bases fitting TRBD1. This CDR3 has 16 amino acids. Germline assignment: CDR1 SGHAT and CDR2 FQDESV (reference sequence). The V gene end was trimmed by 1 base and the J gene end by 5 bases; junction bases not matched to a gene: 7. The CDR3 protein is CASSLGGDRVRDTQYF. The CDR3 DNA is TGTGCCAGCAGCTTAGGCGGGGACAGGGTAAGAGATACGCAGTATTTT.

The DNA of the CDR3 is TGCGCCAGCAGCCAGACTAGCGGGAACTTAGAGACCCAGTACTTC. Encoded protein: CASSQTSGNLETQYF. J is TRBJ2-5 and V is TRBV4-1, with 11 bases fitting TRBD2. This CDR3 has 15 amino acids. With 3 bases clipped from V and 4 bases from J, the junction kept 4 bases outside the gene matches. Germline-derived CDR1 and CDR2 are MGHRA and YSYEKL.

The J gene is TRBJ2-3, the V gene TRBV5-1, with 10 bases aligning to TRBD1. The length of the CDR3 is 15 residues. V was pared by 4 bases and J by 3 bases, with 5 bases of the junction left unmatched. The V gene's germline CDR1 is SGHRS and CDR2 YFSETQ. This CDR3 reads CASSPTGGETDTQYF. DNA for the CDR3: TGCGCCAGCAGCCCGACAGGGGGCGAGACAGATACGCAGTATTTT.

V usage is TRBV6-5 and J usage is TRBJ1-4; the D is unclear. The V gene lost 2 bases and the J gene lost 10 bases, with 11 bases spanning the gap. The CDR3 has 13 residues. Germline CDR1 and CDR2: MNHEY and SVGAGI. The CDR3 DNA is TGTGCCAGCAGTTACGATAAACGGGGAAAACTGTTTTTT. The encoded protein is CASSYDKRGKLFF.

The rearrangement joins TRBV7-2 to TRBJ1-5; D call uncertain. This CDR3 region has 13 residues. CDR1 is SGHTA and CDR2 is FQGNSA in the germline V gene. With 5 bases removed from V and 11 bases from J, the gap between germline ends came to 16 bases. CDR3 coding DNA: TGTGCCAGCAGCCCAGAAAGAAGGTGGGCCCAGCATTTT. Its translation is CASSPERRWAQHF.

The V gene is TRBV27, the J gene TRBJ2-1; unclear D gene. The CDR3 runs to 14 residues. The germline V gene has CDR1 MNHEY and CDR2 SMNVEV (reference sequence). The V gene lost 4 bases and the J gene lost 0 bases, with 7 bases spanning the gap. DNA for the CDR3: TGTGCCAGCAGTTATGGCGGCTCCTACAATGAGCAGTTCTTC. Amino acids: CASSYGGSYNEQFF.

The rearrangement joins TRBV19 to TRBJ1-3; D unclear. CDR1 and CDR2 (germline): LNHDA, SQIVND (reference sequence). This CDR3 comprises 18 residues. The V end was cut by 7 bases, the J end by 0 bases, with 22 bases between. The CDR3 nucleotides read TGTGCCAGTACCTCGACCCAGAGGGCCTTCAGCTCTGGAAACACCATATATTTT. Amino acids: CASTSTQRAFSSGNTIYF.

This clone was counted a few times. V is TRBV7-2 and J is TRBJ2-3, with D maybe TRBD1 (5 bases). CDR1 and CDR2 (germline): SGHTA, FQGNSA. CDR3 size: 12 residues. The V end was cut by 5 bases, the J end by 6 bases, with 9 bases between. The CDR3 bases are TGTGCCAGCAGCGTAAAGGGGGATACGCAGTATTTT. It codes for CASSVKGDTQYF.

V is TRBV11-3 and J is TRBJ1-1; D is unresolved. The CDR3 extends over 13 amino acids. The germline V gene encodes CDR1 SGHNT and CDR2 YENEEA. The V gene lost 1 base and the J gene lost 0 bases, with 3 bases spanning the gap. The CDR3: CASSLGLNTEAFF. The CDR3, as DNA: TGTGCCAGCAGCTTAGGGTTGAACACTGAAGCTTTCTTT.

The chain combines TRBV6-5 with TRBJ1-1, with D hard to call. Germline assignment: CDR1 MNHEY and CDR2 SVGAGI. Trimming removed 6 bases from V and 5 bases from J, with 19 bases in between. This CDR3 has 15 residues. CDR3 bases: TGTGCCAGCAGCCCCCCCCCGGCGGGGAGGACTGAAGCTTTCTTT. Protein: CASSPPPAGRTEAFF.

The V call is TRBV30, the J call TRBJ1-3; D is unclear. Germline V lookup: CDR1 GTSNPN, CDR2 SVGIG (reference sequence). The CDR3 is made up of 12 amino acids. The germline V and J ends were trimmed by 5 bases and 2 bases, with 7 bases remaining between them. The CDR3 protein is CAWFPTGNTIYF. The DNA of the CDR3 is TGTGCCTGGTTCCCTACTGGAAACACCATATATTTT.

The rearrangement uses TRBV5-6 and TRBJ1-4, with no clear D. Trimming took off 0 bases at V and 8 bases at J, with 5 bases between the two ends. From germline, CDR1 is SGHDT and CDR2 YYEEEE. CDR3 length: 12 residues. CDR3 residues: CASSLAGEKLFF. DNA for the CDR3: TGTGCCAGCAGCTTGGCCGGGGAAAAACTGTTTTTT.

V usage is TRBV28 and J usage is TRBJ2-2, with D possibly TRBD1 on 6 matching bases. Trimming stripped 3 bases from V and 4 bases from J, with 15 bases between. This CDR3 is built from 16 residues. CDR1 is MDHEN, CDR2 SYDVKM, per germline. This CDR3 reads CASSFQGTIGTGELFF. The CDR3 coding sequence is TGTGCCAGCAGTTTCCAGGGGACCATCGGCACCGGGGAGCTGTTTTTT. The entire variable domain, with the rest obtained from reference TRBV28 and TRBJ2-2, is as follows: DVKVTQSSRYLVKRTGEKVFLECVQDMDHENMFWYRQDPGLGLRLIYFSYDVKMKEKGDIPEGYSVSREKKERFSLILESASTNQTSMYLCASSFQGTIGTGELFFGEGSRLTVL.